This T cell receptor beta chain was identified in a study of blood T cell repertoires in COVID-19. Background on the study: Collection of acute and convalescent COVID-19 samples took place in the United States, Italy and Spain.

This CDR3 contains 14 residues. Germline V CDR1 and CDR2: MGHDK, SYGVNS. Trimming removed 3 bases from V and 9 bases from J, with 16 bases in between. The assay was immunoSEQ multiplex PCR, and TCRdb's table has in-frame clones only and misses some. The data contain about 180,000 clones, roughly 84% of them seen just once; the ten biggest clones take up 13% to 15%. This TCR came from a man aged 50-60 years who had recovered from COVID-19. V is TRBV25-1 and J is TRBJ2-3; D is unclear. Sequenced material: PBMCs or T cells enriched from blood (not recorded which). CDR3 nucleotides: TGTGCCAGCAGTGACCCCATAACTCTCGCCACGCAGTATTTT. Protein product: CASSDPITLATQYF.